Listed here are 27 T cell receptor beta chains from one sample, sequenced in a study of cytomegalovirus exposure and HLA in healthy donors. The PCR contained 60 Vbeta and 13 Jbeta primers. Generated by immunoSEQ multiplex PCR, the TCRdb table keeps only in-frame clones and is missing some. The sample includes tens of thousands of clones. Sequencing input: PBMCs. The receptors here all came from a female donor in good health and CMV-seropositive.

The gene calls are TRBV15 and TRBJ2-3; 12 nucleotides line up with TRBD2. Trimming took 0 bases from V and 2 from J; bases not matched to a gene: 9. Germline V lookup: CDR1 LNHNV, CDR2 YYDKDF (reference sequence). The CDR3 totals 19 residues. CDR3 sequence (DNA): TGTGCCACCAGCAGAGATGGGTGGACTAGCGGGGCCCCCACAGATACGCAGTATTTT. Its protein is CATSRDGWTSGAPTDTQYF.

This chain uses TRBV19 with TRBJ1-5; 8 bases fit TRBD1. Germline CDR1 LNHDA, CDR2 SQIVND (reference sequence). The J segment lost 2 bases and the V segment lost 9 bases, leaving 6 bases of the junction unmatched. The CDR3 length is 14 residues. The CDR3 loop is CASKVTGGNQPQHF. CDR3 nucleotide sequence: TGTGCCAGCAAAGTGACAGGGGGCAATCAGCCCCAGCATTTT.

As to this clone: Other DNA sequences from this sample encode an identical CDR3 as well. The V call is TRBV19, the J call TRBJ1-6, with 10 bases lining up with TRBD1. J lost 8 bases, V lost 8 bases, and 6 bases had no gene match. This CDR3 has 14 residues. CDR1 LNHDA and CDR2 SQIVND come from the germline V gene (reference sequence). The CDR3 bases are TGTGCCAGTGCCCTCGGACAGGGGGATTCACCCCTCCACTTT. Its translation: CASALGQGDSPLHF.

This chain joins TRBV5-5 and TRBJ2-5; 7 nucleotides align to TRBD1. V lost 4 bases to trimming and J lost 5 bases; unmatched junction nucleotides: 8. The germline CDR1 and CDR2 sequences are SGHKS and YYEKEE (reference sequence). This CDR3 spans 14 amino acids. The CDR3 nucleotides read TGTGCCAGCAGCGAGACAGGGTCGGGGGAGACCCAGTACTTC. It encodes CASSETGSGETQYF.

The V and J genes are TRBV19 and TRBJ2-5, with TRBD2 identical over 12 bases. This CDR3 contains 16 residues. With 5 bases clipped from V and 4 bases from J, the junction kept 8 bases outside the gene matches. Germline V lookup: CDR1 LNHDA, CDR2 SQIVND (reference sequence). The CDR3 loop is CASSRLAGGGGETQYF. CDR3 nucleotide sequence: TGTGCCAGTAGTCGGCTAGCGGGAGGGGGGGGAGAGACCCAGTACTTC.

V is TRBV6-7 and J is TRBJ2-7; TRBD2 aligns across 13 bases. TRBV6-7 has ORF status, its function being uncertain. After removal of 10 bases from V and 4 bases from J, the junction contained 4 bases not matched to a gene. The CDR3 runs to 13 residues. CDR3 in amino acids: CATGTSGIYEQYF. The DNA of the CDR3 is TGTGCCACCGGGACTAGCGGGATTTACGAGCAGTACTTC.

The chain combines TRBV4-1 with TRBJ1-2, with a tentative D call TRBD1 (6 bases). V was cut by 0 bases and J by 0 bases, with 8 bases left in between. Germline V gene data show CDR1 as MGHRA and CDR2 as YSYEKL. This CDR3 has 15 amino acids. The CDR3 region has the DNA TGCGCCAGCAGCCAAGAGGACAGCCCTAACTATGGCTACACCTTC. This encodes CASSQEDSPNYGYTF.

The chain has TRBV4-1 and TRBJ1-6; 10 bases fit TRBD1. J gave up 6 bases and V 2 bases, and 13 bases lay outside the gene matches. Germline loops: CDR1 MGHRA, CDR2 YSYEKL. CDR3 length equals 19 residues. The chain's CDR3 is CASSQYIIPRDRGNSPLHF. The CDR3 DNA reads as TGCGCCAGCAGCCAATACATAATCCCCCGGGACAGGGGTAATTCACCCCTCCACTTT.

The chain links TRBV19 to TRBJ2-7; TRBD2 is a possible D gene (6 bases). This CDR3 comprises 16 residues. Germline assignment: CDR1 LNHDA and CDR2 SQIVND (reference sequence). V lost 4 bases, J lost 2 bases, and 18 bases lay in between. CDR3 region: CASSKLRDGSAYEQYF. Written as DNA, the CDR3 is TGTGCCAGTAGTAAACTCCGGGACGGGAGCGCCTACGAGCAGTACTTC.

This chain joins TRBV5-8 and TRBJ2-1, with TRBD1 matching over 8 bases. The J segment lost 2 bases and the V segment lost 2 bases, leaving 3 bases of the junction unmatched. Germline CDR1 and CDR2: SGHTS and YDEGEE. The CDR3 length is 15 residues. In DNA, the CDR3 is TGTGCCAGCAGCTTTCCACAGGGGGCCTACAATGAGCAGTTCTTC. Its protein product is CASSFPQGAYNEQFF.

J is TRBJ2-2 and V is TRBV7-9, with no clear D. The CDR3 loop spans 15 amino acids. V was clipped by 2 bases and J by 4 bases, with 11 bases between them. The germline V gene encodes CDR1 SEHNR and CDR2 FQNEAQ (reference sequence). The CDR3 sequence: CASSLPLLSTGELFF. CDR3 in DNA: TGTGCCAGCAGCTTACCATTACTATCCACCGGGGAGCTGTTTTTT.

The rearrangement uses TRBV19 and TRBJ1-2; 7 positions match TRBD1. The germline V gene has CDR1 LNHDA and CDR2 SQIVND (reference sequence). The CDR3 extends over 15 amino acids. Trimming took 4 bases from V and 5 from J; bases not matched to a gene: 10. The CDR3 is CASSTRDSRRYGYTF. The CDR3 region has the DNA TGTGCCAGTAGTACCAGGGACAGTCGGCGGTATGGCTACACCTTC.

The rearrangement uses TRBV28 and TRBJ1-5, with D hard to call. The CDR3 spans 13 residues. Germline V lookup: CDR1 MDHEN, CDR2 SYDVKM. Deletions cut 3 bases from V and 6 bases from J, with 9 bases between. This CDR3 is CASSFLFSQPQHF. CDR3 in DNA: TGTGCCAGCAGTTTTTTATTTAGTCAGCCCCAGCATTTT.

The chain joins TRBV6-1 to TRBJ2-7; D is perhaps TRBD1 (6 bases). This CDR3 is 13 amino acids long. Germline loops: CDR1 MNHNS, CDR2 SASEGT. Between the trimmed V and J ends, which lost 7 bases and 3 bases, there was a span of 13 bases. CDR3 in amino acids: CASTPRGNYEQYF. DNA of the CDR3: TGTGCCAGCACTCCCAGGGGTAACTACGAGCAGTACTTC.

Concerning this clone: Other DNA sequences within the sample encode an identical CDR3. V is TRBV19 and J is TRBJ1-2; D perhaps matches TRBD1 (6 bases). The CDR3 has 15 residues. Germline lookup yields CDR1 LNHDA and CDR2 SQIVND (reference sequence). V lost 3 bases and J lost 3, with 14 bases in between. CDR3: CASSIPGGADYGYTF. As DNA, the CDR3 is TGTGCCAGTAGTATTCCGGGGGGCGCGGACTATGGCTACACCTTC.

The rearrangement joins TRBV5-1 to TRBJ2-5; perhaps TRBD1 as D (6 bases). The CDR3 has 16 residues. Looked up from germline, CDR1 is SGHRS and CDR2 is YFSETQ. V lost 4 bases to trimming and J lost 5 bases, with 21 bases between them. The CDR3: CASSAWGPTGGETQYF. The CDR3 DNA reads TGCGCCAGCAGCGCTTGGGGGCCGACAGGCGGGGAGACCCAGTACTTC.

This rearrangement joins TRBV5-4 to TRBJ2-7; D might be TRBD1 (6 bases). V was clipped by 3 bases and J by 7 bases, with 14 bases between them. Germline CDR1 is SGHNT and CDR2 is YYREEE (reference sequence). The CDR3 has 13 amino acids. The chain's CDR3 is CASSSGHRGEQYF. In DNA form, the CDR3 reads TGTGCCAGCAGCTCGGGACACCGCGGGGAGCAGTACTTC.

The V gene is TRBV29-1, the J gene TRBJ2-5; D possibly corresponds to TRBD1 (5 bases). TRBJ2-7 explains the end of the DNA better; the J call may be wrong. CDR3 length equals 12 residues. CDR1 is SQVTM, CDR2 ANQGSEA, per germline. CDR3 loop: CSVRQGTNEQYF. In DNA form, the CDR3 reads TGCAGCGTCCGGCAGGGTACCAACGAGCAGTACTTC.

The chain carries TRBV7-2 and TRBJ2-7, with no clear D. Germline V gives CDR1 SGHTA, CDR2 FQGNSA. Trimming stripped 7 bases from V and 3 bases from J, with 16 bases between. CDR3 length equals 14 residues. The CDR3 DNA reads TGTGCCAGCAATATAGGAGAGCCCCACTACGAGCAGTACTTC. Its translation is CASNIGEPHYEQYF.

The genes are TRBV11-1 and TRBJ2-1, with TRBD1 matching over 7 bases. The CDR3 runs to 15 residues. Germline assignment: CDR1 SGHAT and CDR2 FQDESV (reference sequence). Germline trimming cut 5 bases from V and 4 bases from J; bases unmatched to any gene: 8. The DNA for the CDR3 is TGTGCCAGCAGCCGGGGACAGCCACAGTACAATGAGCAGTTCTTC. Its translation: CASSRGQPQYNEQFF.

The CDR3 region is CASSLGRTAYEQYF. The DNA of the CDR3 is TGTGCCAGCAGTCTCGGACGGACAGCCTACGAGCAGTACTTC. The chain is built from TRBV2 and TRBJ2-7, with TRBD1 as a possible D gene (6 bases). The V gene lost 5 bases and the J gene lost 2 bases, with 13 bases spanning the gap. CDR3 length equals 14 residues. Germline CDR1 and CDR2: SNHLY and FYNNEI.

According to its frequency, this clone is medium-sized. This chain uses TRBV2 with TRBJ2-2; D is possibly TRBD2 (6 bases). The CDR3 consists of 15 residues. Germline CDR1 and CDR2: SNHLY and FYNNEI. V was trimmed by 7 bases and J by 4 bases, leaving 16 bases between them. DNA of the CDR3: TGTGCCAGCACCTGGTACGGGGGAAGCACCGGGGAGCTGTTTTTT. Its translation is CASTWYGGSTGELFF.

V gene TRBV5-3 combines with J gene TRBJ2-3, with TRBD2 identical over 15 bases. TRBV5-3 falls under the ORF class, with uncertain function. The CDR3 has 17 amino acids. The V gene end was trimmed by 3 bases and the J gene end by 5 bases; junction bases not matched to a gene: 7. The CDR3 protein is CARSSGLAGGPQDTQYF. CDR3 in DNA: TGTGCCAGAAGCTCCGGACTAGCGGGAGGGCCTCAAGATACGCAGTATTTT.

This chain connects TRBV6-5 to TRBJ2-7; 8 bases line up with TRBD1. The CDR3 runs to 14 residues. V lost 0 bases and J lost 6; bases outside the gene matches: 4. The germline gives CDR1 MNHEY, CDR2 SVGAGI. CDR3 sequence: CASSYSDRASEQYF. CDR3 coding DNA: TGTGCCAGCAGTTACTCGGACAGGGCGTCCGAGCAGTACTTC.

The rearrangement links TRBV2 to TRBJ2-5, with D unresolved. Germline V lookup: CDR1 SNHLY, CDR2 FYNNEI. CDR3 size: 14 residues. Trimming stripped 3 bases from V and 5 bases from J, with 13 bases between. The CDR3 nucleotides are TGTGCCAGCAGTGAGCGGCTAGACGCGGAGACCCAGTACTTC. It translates to CASSERLDAETQYF. The full variable domain, rest sourced from reference TRBV2 and TRBJ2-5, is EPEVTQTPSHQVTQMGQEVILRCVPISNHLYFYWYRQILGQKVEFLVSFYNNEISEKSEIFDDQFSVERPDGSNFTLKIRSTKLEDSAMYFCASSERLDAETQYFGPGTRLLVL.

The chain is built from TRBV9 and TRBJ2-7; 10 bases are shared with TRBD1. V lost 4 bases, J lost 4 bases, and 8 bases stayed unmatched. This CDR3 contains 15 residues. Germline V CDR1 and CDR2: SGDLS, YYNGEE. CDR3 sequence reads: CASSPWGTGVYEQYF. The CDR3 region has the DNA TGTGCCAGCAGCCCATGGGGGACAGGGGTATACGAGCAGTACTTC.

On this clone: Other nucleotide sequences in the sample specify the same CDR3. The V gene is TRBV6-5, the J gene TRBJ2-7; TRBD1 agrees at 9 bases. The CDR3 has 14 amino acids. From germline, CDR1 is MNHEY and CDR2 SVGAGI. The V gene end was trimmed by 5 bases and the J gene end by 0 bases; junction bases not matched to a gene: 2. The CDR3 protein is CASSPGQGSYEQYF. The CDR3 nucleotides read TGTGCCAGCAGTCCGGGACAGGGCTCCTACGAGCAGTACTTC.